This is a list of T cell receptor beta chains from one sample in a study of siplizumab effects on memory and regulatory T cells. Here immunoSEQ multiplex PCR was the method, and the copy in TCRdb shows in-frame clones only, minus some. This table holds more than 10,000 clones, almost 40% found once. Antigens of these TCRs are unknown. Material: CFSE-low (dividing) CD8+ T cells sorted from an allogeneic mixed lymphocyte reaction. The receptors originated from a human donor in good health; the cells came from an allogeneic mixed lymphocyte reaction. Each CDR3 is given with its conserved first and last residue. The order of the fields is V gene, clone size, D gene, J gene, CDR3 DNA, CDR3 protein. D genes are given only for firm matches. The listing skips clone size in some rows; elsewhere it reads once, few, many or a size class.

v_gene: TRBV5-1; abundance: .; d_gene: TRBD2; j_gene: TRBJ2-3; CDR3nt: TGCGCCAGCAGCATTAGCGGGGGGGCGTCTGATACGCAGTATTTT; CDR3aa: CASSISGGASDTQYF
v_gene: TRBV9; abundance: few; d_gene: .; j_gene: TRBJ2-7; CDR3nt: TGTGCCAGCAGCGCCTCGGAGTCCTACGAGCAGTACTTC; CDR3aa: CASSASESYEQYF
v_gene: TRBV4-3; abundance: few; d_gene: .; j_gene: TRBJ1-1; CDR3nt: TGCGCCAGCAGCCAAGGCGGCGGAGCTTTCTTT; CDR3aa: CASSQGGGAFF
v_gene: TRBV2; abundance: few; d_gene: .; j_gene: TRBJ1-1; CDR3nt: TGTGCCAGCAGAGCCGGGCCGTCTGAAGCTTTCTTT; CDR3aa: CASRAGPSEAFF
v_gene: TRBV18; abundance: .; d_gene: .; j_gene: TRBJ2-7; CDR3nt: TGTGCCAGCTCACCACCGGGAAGCTACGAGCAGTACTTC; CDR3aa: CASSPPGSYEQYF
v_gene: TRBV7-7; abundance: medium-sized; d_gene: TRBD2; j_gene: TRBJ2-7; CDR3nt: TGTGCTAGCAGCGAAGGGACTAGCGGGTACGAGCAGTACTTC; CDR3aa: CASSEGTSGYEQYF
v_gene: TRBV7-9; abundance: few; d_gene: .; j_gene: TRBJ2-1; CDR3nt: TGTGCCAGCCAATTAGGGCTCCACAATGAGCAGTTCTTC; CDR3aa: CASQLGLHNEQFF
v_gene: TRBV5-1; abundance: .; d_gene: .; j_gene: TRBJ2-7; CDR3nt: TGCGCCAGCAAGGTTGCATCCGGGAGCTCCTACGAGCAGTACTTC; CDR3aa: CASKVASGSSYEQYF
v_gene: TRBV27; abundance: few; d_gene: TRBD1; j_gene: TRBJ1-2; CDR3nt: TGTGCCAGTCGGCCGGGACAGGGGGTCTATGGCTACACCTTC; CDR3aa: CASRPGQGVYGYTF
v_gene: TRBV18; abundance: .; d_gene: .; j_gene: TRBJ2-7; CDR3nt: TGTGCCAGCTCCACCGCGGGATCCCCCTACGAGCAGTACTTC; CDR3aa: CASSTAGSPYEQYF
v_gene: TRBV10-3; abundance: .; d_gene: .; j_gene: TRBJ1-1; CDR3nt: TGTGCCATCAGTGAGAATACAGGTGAAGCTTTCTTT; CDR3aa: CAISENTGEAFF
v_gene: TRBV29-1; abundance: medium-sized; d_gene: .; j_gene: TRBJ1-2; CDR3nt: TGCAGCACATCGACAGGTAACGGCGGCTACACCTTC; CDR3aa: CSTSTGNGGYTF
v_gene: TRBV11-3; abundance: .; d_gene: TRBD2; j_gene: TRBJ2-7; CDR3nt: TGTGCCAGCAGCTTAAGTCCTAGCGGGTCTCCACCCCACGAGCAGTACTTC; CDR3aa: CASSLSPSGSPPHEQYF
v_gene: TRBV7-3; abundance: .; d_gene: .; j_gene: TRBJ2-3; CDR3nt: TGTGCCAGCAGCTCTACGGGCGGATTCACAGATACGCAGTATTTT; CDR3aa: CASSSTGGFTDTQYF
v_gene: TRBV12-5; abundance: few; d_gene: .; j_gene: TRBJ2-1; CDR3nt: TGTGCTAGTGGTCTTAGCGGCTCTCATTCCTACAATGAGCAGTTCTTC; CDR3aa: CASGLSGSHSYNEQFF
v_gene: TRBV9; abundance: medium-sized; d_gene: TRBD1; j_gene: TRBJ2-7; CDR3nt: TGTGCCAGCAGCGACGGGACAGGGTTCCACGAGCAGTACTTC; CDR3aa: CASSDGTGFHEQYF
v_gene: TRBV14; abundance: medium-sized; d_gene: TRBD2; j_gene: TRBJ2-2; CDR3nt: TGTGCCAGCAGCCAATGGCTAGCGGGGGGCATCGGGGAGCTGTTTTTT; CDR3aa: CASSQWLAGGIGELFF
v_gene: TRBV1; abundance: .; d_gene: .; j_gene: TRBJ1-2; CDR3nt: TGCACCAGCAGCCCTGGGGTGGGCTACACCTTC; CDR3aa: CTSSPGVGYTF
v_gene: TRBV27; abundance: few; d_gene: TRBD2; j_gene: TRBJ2-2; CDR3nt: TGTGCCAGCAGTTACAGCGGGAGTATAGGCGGGGAGCTGTTTTTT; CDR3aa: CASSYSGSIGGELFF
v_gene: TRBV5-6; abundance: few; d_gene: .; j_gene: TRBJ2-1; CDR3nt: TGTGCCAGCAGTTCGGACCCTACGGGGCGTAGTGAGCAGTTCTTC; CDR3aa: CASSSDPTGRSEQFF
v_gene: TRBV6-5; abundance: .; d_gene: TRBD1; j_gene: TRBJ2-7; CDR3nt: TGTGCCAGCAGTTTTTCCCGACAGGGAAGCTCCTACGAGCAGTACTTC; CDR3aa: CASSFSRQGSSYEQYF
v_gene: TRBV10-2; abundance: few; d_gene: TRBD1; j_gene: TRBJ2-7; CDR3nt: TGCGCCAGCAGTGAGGGACAGGACTCCTACGAGCAGTACTTC; CDR3aa: CASSEGQDSYEQYF
v_gene: TRBV27; abundance: few; d_gene: .; j_gene: TRBJ1-2; CDR3nt: TGTGCCAGTCGCCAGTCAGCCTACTATGGCTACACCTTC; CDR3aa: CASRQSAYYGYTF
v_gene: TRBV7-9; abundance: medium-sized; d_gene: TRBD1; j_gene: TRBJ1-1; CDR3nt: TGTGCCAGCAGCCCCCAGGGACAGGGGATCCGAGCTTTCTTT; CDR3aa: CASSPQGQGIRAFF
v_gene: TRBV10-1; abundance: .; d_gene: .; j_gene: TRBJ2-6; CDR3nt: TGCGCCAGCCGTCGAGATATGTTAAACTCTGGGGCCAACGTCCTGACTTTC; CDR3aa: CASRRDMLNSGANVLTF
v_gene: TRBV7-2; abundance: .; d_gene: .; j_gene: TRBJ1-1; CDR3nt: TGTGCCAGCCTAAATCTACCGGTTTGGACTGAAGCTTTCTTT; CDR3aa: CASLNLPVWTEAFF
v_gene: TRBV7-6; abundance: .; d_gene: .; j_gene: TRBJ2-5; CDR3nt: TGTGCCATACCGCAGGGCCCCCAAGAGACCCAGTACTTC; CDR3aa: CAIPQGPQETQYF
v_gene: TRBV6-5; abundance: .; d_gene: .; j_gene: TRBJ2-1; CDR3nt: TGTGCCAGCAGTCCCGGATGGGTCAATGAGCAGTTCTTC; CDR3aa: CASSPGWVNEQFF
v_gene: TRBV27; abundance: few; d_gene: .; j_gene: TRBJ2-7; CDR3nt: TGTGCCAGCAGGGGGGGACGGTTCTTCGAGCAGTACTTC; CDR3aa: CASRGGRFFEQYF
v_gene: TRBV19; abundance: few; d_gene: .; j_gene: TRBJ2-3; CDR3nt: TGTGCCAGCTCGATCGAGGGAACTAGCACAGATACGCAGTATTTT; CDR3aa: CASSIEGTSTDTQYF
v_gene: TRBV11-3; abundance: few; d_gene: .; j_gene: TRBJ1-1; CDR3nt: TGTGCCAGCAGCTCAGGGCTGGGGACTGAAGCTTTCTTT; CDR3aa: CASSSGLGTEAFF
v_gene: TRBV6-5; abundance: many; d_gene: TRBD1; j_gene: TRBJ2-1; CDR3nt: TGTGCCAGCAGTTACGCCAGAGGGGGCTGGGATGAGCAGTTCTTC; CDR3aa: CASSYARGGWDEQFF
v_gene: TRBV5-6; abundance: few; d_gene: .; j_gene: TRBJ2-7; CDR3nt: TGTGCCAGCAGCTTTGGGACCCCAATCTCCTACGAGCAGTACTTC; CDR3aa: CASSFGTPISYEQYF
v_gene: TRBV7-6; abundance: few; d_gene: .; j_gene: TRBJ2-7; CDR3nt: TGTGCCAGCAGCCCCCGGGGGAGTTCCTACGAGCAGTACTTC; CDR3aa: CASSPRGSSYEQYF
v_gene: TRBV2; abundance: few; d_gene: .; j_gene: TRBJ2-1; CDR3nt: TGTGCCAGCAGTGTAAGTTTACCAGGGGCCTACAATGAGCAGTTCTTC; CDR3aa: CASSVSLPGAYNEQFF
v_gene: TRBV5-1; abundance: medium-sized; d_gene: .; j_gene: TRBJ2-7; CDR3nt: TGCGCCAGCAGCTTGGGGGGTTTTTCCTACGAGCAGTACTTC; CDR3aa: CASSLGGFSYEQYF
v_gene: TRBV5-1; abundance: few; d_gene: TRBD1; j_gene: TRBJ2-3; CDR3nt: TGCGCCAGCAGCATGGGACAGGGCGGGGATACAGATACGCAGTATTTT; CDR3aa: CASSMGQGGDTDTQYF
v_gene: TRBV11-2; abundance: medium-sized; d_gene: .; j_gene: TRBJ1-2; CDR3nt: TGTGCCGTCCGGATATCTTCTAACTATGGCTACACCTTC; CDR3aa: CAVRISSNYGYTF
v_gene: TRBV7-8; abundance: .; d_gene: TRBD1; j_gene: TRBJ1-5; CDR3nt: TGTGCCAGCAGTCGGGGACAGGACCTTACTAGCAATCAGCCCCAGCATTTT; CDR3aa: CASSRGQDLTSNQPQHF
v_gene: TRBV6-5; abundance: .; d_gene: .; j_gene: TRBJ2-3; CDR3nt: TGTGCCAGCAGCACCGACCCCGGGTCAGATACGCAGTATTTT; CDR3aa: CASSTDPGSDTQYF
v_gene: TRBV4-1; abundance: .; d_gene: .; j_gene: TRBJ1-1; CDR3nt: TGCGCCAGCAGCCTATTCGACGGACTGAACACTGAAGCTTTCTTT; CDR3aa: CASSLFDGLNTEAFF
v_gene: TRBV7-2; abundance: .; d_gene: TRBD2; j_gene: TRBJ2-1; CDR3nt: TGTGCCAGCAGCTGGACTAGCGGGAGCTCCTACAATGAGCAGTTCTTC; CDR3aa: CASSWTSGSSYNEQFF
v_gene: TRBV7-2; abundance: .; d_gene: TRBD2; j_gene: TRBJ2-7; CDR3nt: TGTGCCAGCAGCTTACAGGGACTAGACTCCTACGAGCAGTACTTC; CDR3aa: CASSLQGLDSYEQYF
v_gene: TRBV4-1; abundance: .; d_gene: .; j_gene: TRBJ2-7; CDR3nt: TGCGCCAGCAGCCAAGTAGGACAAGGGATAGAACAGTACTTC; CDR3aa: CASSQVGQGIEQYF
v_gene: TRBV7-9; abundance: .; d_gene: .; j_gene: TRBJ2-1; CDR3nt: TGTGCCAGCAGCCCGACCCTGACTGAGCAGTTCTTC; CDR3aa: CASSPTLTEQFF
v_gene: TRBV6-5; abundance: medium-sized; d_gene: .; j_gene: TRBJ1-5; CDR3nt: TGTGCCAGCAGGGCAGGGACTAATCAGCCCCAGCATTTT; CDR3aa: CASRAGTNQPQHF
v_gene: TRBV5-4; abundance: .; d_gene: TRBD1; j_gene: TRBJ1-1; CDR3nt: TGTGCCAGCAGCTCACAGGGGGCGGGCACTGAAGCTTTCTTT; CDR3aa: CASSSQGAGTEAFF
v_gene: TRBV25-1; abundance: .; d_gene: TRBD1; j_gene: TRBJ2-2; CDR3nt: TGTGCCAGCAGTGAACCCACAGGGGATCTACGGGCCGGGGAGCTGTTTTTT; CDR3aa: CASSEPTGDLRAGELFF
v_gene: TRBV9; abundance: few; d_gene: TRBD1; j_gene: TRBJ1-2; CDR3nt: TGTGCCAGCAGCGCCGGACAGGCTAACTATGGCTACACCTTC; CDR3aa: CASSAGQANYGYTF
v_gene: TRBV6-5; abundance: .; d_gene: TRBD1; j_gene: TRBJ1-1; CDR3nt: TGTGCCAGCACTCAAACAGGGGGCGCCTCTGAAGCTTTCTTT; CDR3aa: CASTQTGGASEAFF